The 6 T cell receptor beta chains listed next were all sequenced from one sample in a study of T cell repertoires and HLA-DP antigens (dated by TCRdb to 2017 to 2018). The antigens for these receptors are not known. Library prep was done by the immunoSEQ multiplex PCR assay. TCRdb's version of the immuneACCESS table is confined to in-frame rearrangements and falls short of the full clone set. An unresolved V gene accounts for under half of the shortfall where checked; the remainder is of unknown origin. Recorded for this sample are almost 90,000 clones; 86% of them occurred a single time. The ten largest clones represent about 1.8% of the sample. Material: CD4+ T cells from PBMCs. The receptors stem from a man aged 45 to 65 in good health and CMV-seronegative.

This chain connects TRBV7-2 to TRBJ2-3; TRBD2 is a possible D gene (6 bases). The CDR3 sequence is 15 residues long. Between the trimmed V and J ends, which lost 1 base and 4 bases, there was a span of 12 bases. CDR1 and CDR2 (germline): SGHTA, FQGNSA. The CDR3 region has the DNA TGTGCCAGCAGCTTAGAGGGCGGGATTCCAGATACGCAGTATTTT. It yields the protein CASSLEGGIPDTQYF.

A word on this clone: Germline and junction disagree at one end, which may indicate a read error. V gene TRBV5-8 combines with J gene TRBJ2-5; D is ambiguous. Germline lookup yields CDR1 SGHTS and CDR2 YDEGEE. The CDR3 length is 14 residues. CDR3 coding DNA: TGTGCAAGCACGGTTCTAGTTGTTGGTCTGGCCCAGTACTTC. As protein: CASTVLVVGLAQYF.

The chain combines TRBV6-4 with TRBJ2-7; D possibly corresponds to TRBD2 (5 bases). CDR1 is MRHNA, CDR2 SNTAGT, per germline. V dropped 7 bases and J dropped 3 bases, with 25 bases sitting between them. This CDR3 spans 17 amino acids. The CDR3 sequence is CASTPGWTCAIDYEQYF. The CDR3 nucleotides are TGTGCCAGCACCCCGGGGTGGACCTGTGCAATCGACTACGAGCAGTACTTC.

Only a few counts were recorded for this clone. The genes are TRBV6-5 and TRBJ2-7; D is undetermined. Trimming took off 0 bases at V and 2 bases at J, with 8 bases between the two ends. Germline values: CDR1 MNHEY, CDR2 SVGAGI. CDR3 length: 14 amino acids. The CDR3 reads CASSYSWQAYEQYF. CDR3 DNA: TGTGCCAGCAGTTACTCGTGGCAGGCCTACGAGCAGTACTTC.

The chain is built from TRBV6-5 and TRBJ1-4; 8 nucleotides align to TRBD1. The CDR3 has 15 amino acids. The junction had 3 bases not matched to a gene; V was cut back by 4 bases and J by 2 bases. CDR1 is MNHEY, CDR2 SVGAGI, per germline. Here the CDR3 DNA reads TGTGCCAGCAGTTGGACAGGGTACACTAATGAAAAACTGTTTTTT. Its protein is CASSWTGYTNEKLFF.

This clone was counted between two and nine times. This sequence joins TRBV7-2 and TRBJ2-2; 10 nucleotides agree with TRBD2. The CDR3 covers 16 residues. The V segment lost 1 base and the J segment 7 bases; nucleotides outside the gene matches: 6. Germline loops: CDR1 SGHTA, CDR2 FQGNSA. In nucleotides, the CDR3 is TGTGCCAGCAGCTTAGTCCTAGCGGGAGTCGGCGGGGAGCTGTTTTTT. Its translation: CASSLVLAGVGGELFF.